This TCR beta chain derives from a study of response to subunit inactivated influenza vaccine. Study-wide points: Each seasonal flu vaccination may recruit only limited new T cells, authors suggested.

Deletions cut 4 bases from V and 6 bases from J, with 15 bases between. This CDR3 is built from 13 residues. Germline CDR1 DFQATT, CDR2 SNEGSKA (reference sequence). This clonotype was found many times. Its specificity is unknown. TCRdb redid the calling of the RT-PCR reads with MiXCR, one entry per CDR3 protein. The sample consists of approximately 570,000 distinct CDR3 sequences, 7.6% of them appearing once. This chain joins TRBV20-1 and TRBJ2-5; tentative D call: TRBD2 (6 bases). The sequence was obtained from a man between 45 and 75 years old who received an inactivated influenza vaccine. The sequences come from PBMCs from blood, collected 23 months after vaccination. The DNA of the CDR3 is TGCAGTGCTACCGTACTAGCTACAAAGACCCAGTACTTC. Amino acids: CSATVLATKTQYF.